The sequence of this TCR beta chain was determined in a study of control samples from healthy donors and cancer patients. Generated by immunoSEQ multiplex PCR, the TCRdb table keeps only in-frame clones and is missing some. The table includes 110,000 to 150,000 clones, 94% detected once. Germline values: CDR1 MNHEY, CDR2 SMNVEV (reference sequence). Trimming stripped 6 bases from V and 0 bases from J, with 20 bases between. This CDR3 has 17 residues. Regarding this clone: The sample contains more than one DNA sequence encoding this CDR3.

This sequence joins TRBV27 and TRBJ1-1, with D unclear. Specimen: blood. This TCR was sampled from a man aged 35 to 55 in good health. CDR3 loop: CASSRLIGFRMNTEAFF. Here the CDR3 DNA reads TGTGCCAGCAGCCGACTGATCGGGTTCCGAATGAACACTGAAGCTTTCTTT.